The source of this T cell receptor (beta chain) is a study of technical replicates of blood from a few donors. The table lists this clone with a count of one. Clones were sequenced by immunoSEQ multiplex PCR, and TCRdb holds only the in-frame ones, with some missing. The sample lists around 80,000 clones; more than 85% were seen once. CDR1 and CDR2 (germline): SGHRS, YFSETQ. The CDR3 is 16 amino acids. J was trimmed by 3 bases and V by 4 bases; bases with no gene match: 11. The receptor was isolated from a human donor in good health. The chain uses TRBV5-1 and TRBJ1-1, with TRBD1 matching over 8 bases. The material sequenced was T cells isolated from PBMCs. CDR3 nucleotides: TGCGCCAGCAGCCGGACGGACAGGGATATCCACACTGAAGCTTTCTTT. It is translated as CASSRTDRDIHTEAFF.